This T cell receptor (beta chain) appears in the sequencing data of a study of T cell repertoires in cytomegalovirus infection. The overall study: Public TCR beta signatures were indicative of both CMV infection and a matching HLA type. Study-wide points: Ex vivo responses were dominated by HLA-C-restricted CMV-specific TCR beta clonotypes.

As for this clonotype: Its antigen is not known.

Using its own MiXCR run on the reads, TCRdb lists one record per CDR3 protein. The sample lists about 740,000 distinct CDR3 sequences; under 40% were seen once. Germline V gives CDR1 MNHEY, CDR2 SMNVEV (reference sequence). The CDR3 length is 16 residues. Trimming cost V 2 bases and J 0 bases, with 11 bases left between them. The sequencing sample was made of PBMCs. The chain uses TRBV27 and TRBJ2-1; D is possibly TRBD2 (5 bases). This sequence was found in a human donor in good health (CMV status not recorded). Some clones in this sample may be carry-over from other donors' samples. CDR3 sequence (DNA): TGTGCCAGCAGTTTAGAGGGCCATAGCTCCTACAATGAGCAGTTCTTC. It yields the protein CASSLEGHSSYNEQFF.